Sequencing of this T cell receptor beta chain was carried out in a study of regulatory T cells in long-lasting Graves disease. Study-level results: Those with persistent Graves' had less TCR diversity than newly diagnosed patients. Persistent patients shared more public clonotypes (around 2,500) than newly diagnosed patients (about 1,000).

Time point specified: persistent/refractory GD, antithyroid drugs over 5 years with positive TRAb. PBMC-derived RNA was used for the TCR library. An approximately 9-milliliter sample of peripheral blood was drawn into EDTA tubes. Libraries of TCR beta came from iRepertoire HTBI primers plus Arm-PCR of CDR3 regions. TCRdb ran MiXCR on the multiplex PCR reads and lists one entry per CDR3 protein. The data show 350,000 to 450,000 distinct CDR3 sequences, 23% seen once. For this clonotype: Its antigen is unidentified.

The material was peripheral blood mononuclear cells (PBMCs), obtained when the disease was refractory, from a patient treated with antithyroid drugs. This clonotype originated in a woman aged 40-49 years with Graves disease.

CDR3 in DNA: TGTGCCAGTACCCTACTAGCGGGAGTTGCAGATACGCAGTATTTT. It is translated as CASTLLAGVADTQYF. The chain recombines TRBV6-1 with TRBJ2-3, with 11 nucleotides matching TRBD2. The germline V gene has CDR1 MNHNS and CDR2 SASEGT. The CDR3 is 15 amino acids. The V segment lost 9 bases and the J segment 4 bases; nucleotides outside the gene matches: 9.